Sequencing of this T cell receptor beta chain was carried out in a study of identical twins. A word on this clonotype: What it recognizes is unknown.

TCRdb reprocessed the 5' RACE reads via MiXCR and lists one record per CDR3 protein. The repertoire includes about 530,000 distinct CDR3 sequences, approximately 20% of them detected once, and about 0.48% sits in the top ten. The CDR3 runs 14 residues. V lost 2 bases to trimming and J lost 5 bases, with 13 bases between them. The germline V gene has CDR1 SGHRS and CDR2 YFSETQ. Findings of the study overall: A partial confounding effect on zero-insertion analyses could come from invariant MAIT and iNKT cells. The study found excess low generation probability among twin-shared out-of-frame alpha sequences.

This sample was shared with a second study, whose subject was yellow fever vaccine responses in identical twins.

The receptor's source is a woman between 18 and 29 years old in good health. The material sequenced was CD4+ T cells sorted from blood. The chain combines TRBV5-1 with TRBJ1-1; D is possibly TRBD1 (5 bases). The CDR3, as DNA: TGCGCCAGCAGCTTTGGAGGGGTGAGAACTGAAGCTTTCTTT. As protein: CASSFGGVRTEAFF.